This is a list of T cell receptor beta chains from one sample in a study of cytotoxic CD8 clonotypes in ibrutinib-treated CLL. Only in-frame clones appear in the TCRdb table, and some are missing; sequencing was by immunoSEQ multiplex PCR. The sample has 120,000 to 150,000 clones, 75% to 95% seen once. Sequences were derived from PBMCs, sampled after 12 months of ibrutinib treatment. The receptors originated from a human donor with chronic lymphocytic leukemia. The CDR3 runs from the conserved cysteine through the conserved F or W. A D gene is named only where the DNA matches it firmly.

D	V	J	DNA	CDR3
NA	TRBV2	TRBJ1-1	TGTGCCAGCAGAATGGTCCAGTCGGGTCGAACTGAAGCTTTCTTT	CASRMVQSGRTEAFF
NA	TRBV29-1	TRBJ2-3	TGCAGCGTTATCAGGGGAGTTACGCAGTATTTT	CSVIRGVTQYF
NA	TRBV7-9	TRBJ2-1	TGTGCCAGCAGCCTAGGGACCCGCAGCTCCTACAATGAGCAGTTCTTC	CASSLGTRSSYNEQFF
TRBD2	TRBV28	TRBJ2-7	TGTGCCAGCAGTTTATCCGGGACTAGCGGGTCCTACGAGCAGTACTTC	CASSLSGTSGSYEQYF
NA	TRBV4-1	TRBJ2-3	TGCGCCAGCAGCTCCTCTGGCGGGACAGATACGCAGTATTTT	CASSSSGGTDTQYF
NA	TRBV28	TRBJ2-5	TGTGCCAGCAGGCCCTACTCAGGGTGGGTGGAAGAGACCCAGTACTTC	CASRPYSGWVEETQYF
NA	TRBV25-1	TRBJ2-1	TGTGCCAGCAGTCTGAATGAGCAGTTCTTC	CASSLNEQFF
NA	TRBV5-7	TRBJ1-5	TGTGCCAGCAGCTTGGTTCCAGGGGTAAATCAGCCCCAGCATTTT	CASSLVPGVNQPQHF
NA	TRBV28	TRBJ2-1	TGTGCCAGCAGTTCCAGATCTAGAGGCGGCTACAATGAGCAGTTCTTC	CASSSRSRGGYNEQFF
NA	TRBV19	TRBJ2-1	TGTGCCAGTAGTATCACTAGGGTAGGTATTTACAATGAGCAGTTCTTC	CASSITRVGIYNEQFF
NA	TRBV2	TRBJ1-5	TGTGCCAGCAGATTGTCCAATCAGCCCCAGCATTTT	CASRLSNQPQHF
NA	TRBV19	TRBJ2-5	TGTGCCAGTAGTTTTCCGGGCAAAGGCCAGTACTTC	CASSFPGKGQYF